The 10 T cell receptor beta chains in this list originate from one sample, sequenced in a study of tumor and adjacent non-tumor tissue in lung cancer. RNA was extracted from bulk tissue without any cell sorting. The library came from three nested PCR rounds adapted from ARM-PCR protocols. Each CDR3 protein gets one entry after TCRdb re-called the multiplex PCR reads with MiXCR. Counted here are some 100,000 distinct CDR3 sequences, roughly 77% occurring once; the ten biggest clones make up 35% to 40%. Sequenced sample: lung tumor tissue. These receptors were collected from a woman between 55 and 75 years old with non-small cell lung cancer.

A few counts support this clonotype. The junction differs from germline at one of its ends, possibly a read error. V usage is TRBV20-1 and J usage is TRBJ2-7, with 10 positions matching TRBD2. There are 18 residues in the CDR3. CDR1 and CDR2 from the germline V gene are DFQATT and SNEGSKA (reference sequence). CDR3 sequence: CSAPPASGSPVGSYEQCF. In nucleotides, the CDR3 is TGCAGTGCGCCACCGGCTAGCGGGAGCCCTGTAGGCTCCTACGAGCAGTGCTTC.

The chain recombines TRBV20-1 with TRBJ2-7, with 7 positions matching TRBD1. With V trimmed by 7 bases and J by 7 bases, 10 bases remained unmatched. The CDR3 loop spans 12 amino acids. Germline V gene data show CDR1 as DFQATT and CDR2 as SNEGSKA (reference sequence). CDR3 region: CSVRGQTGEQYF. In DNA, the CDR3 is TGCAGTGTTAGGGGACAGACGGGGGAGCAGTACTTC.

This clonotype was seen more than once but under ten times. The V call is TRBV20-1, the J call TRBJ1-1, with 9 bases that match TRBD1. V lost 7 bases to trimming and J lost 1 base; unmatched junction nucleotides: 10. CDR3 size: 15 residues. Germline V lookup: CDR1 DFQATT, CDR2 SNEGSKA (reference sequence). CDR3 residues: CSVFPEDRGNTEAFF. The CDR3 DNA is TGCAGTGTTTTCCCCGAGGACAGGGGGAACACTGAAGCTTTCTTT.

Comment on this clonotype: A read error may account for a junction end that differs from germline. This chain links TRBV4-1 with TRBJ2-5; D unclear. The CDR3 has 15 residues. Germline CDR1 and CDR2: MGHRA and YSYEKL. In DNA, the CDR3 is TGTGCCAACAGCCACCCGACATCCTCATGGGAGACCCAGTACTTC. It codes for CANSHPTSSWETQYF.

A remark on this clonotype: This may be a read error: a much more frequent sequence differs by one nucleotide. This rearrangement joins TRBV29-1 to TRBJ2-2; a possible D gene is TRBD2 (5 bases). CDR3 size: 16 residues. With 4 bases removed from V and 1 base from J, the gap between germline ends came to 16 bases. Germline V gene data show CDR1 as SQVTM and CDR2 as ANQGSEA. The CDR3 DNA is TGCAGCGTTGGGGTAGTGGGAGTACGGAACACCGGGGAGCTGTTTTTT. Protein product: CSVGVVGVRNTGELFF.

This clonotype was seen a few times. The chain uses TRBV5-4 and TRBJ2-7; 7 positions agree with TRBD2. From germline, CDR1 is SGHNT and CDR2 YYREEE (reference sequence). V lost 1 base to trimming and J lost 7 bases; unmatched junction nucleotides: 14. CDR3 length: 16 residues. In nucleotides, the CDR3 is TGTGCCAGCAGCTTGTCTGGACTAGGAGGAACGCGGGAGCAGTACTTC. It encodes CASSLSGLGGTREQYF. Full variable domain (outside the CDR3, taken from reference TRBV5-4 and TRBJ2-7): ETGVTQSPTHLIKTRGQQVTLRCSSQSGHNTVSWYQQALGQGPQFIFQYYREEENGRGNFPPRFSGLQFPNYSSELNVNALELDDSALYLCASSLSGLGGTREQYFGPGTRLTVT.

Notes on this clonotype: The junction shows a germline mismatch at one end, possibly a read error. The rearrangement links TRBV11-2 to TRBJ1-2; D may be TRBD1 (6 bases). Per germline, CDR1 SGHAT and CDR2 FQNNGV. The CDR3 spans 13 residues. The CDR3 DNA is TGTACCAGCACCCTAACCGGGGGCTATGGCTACACGTTC. Encoded protein: CTSTLTGGYGYTF.

A note on this clonotype: A read error is possible here, since a much larger clone lies one base away. The chain is built from TRBV4-3 and TRBJ1-1; D call uncertain. There are 13 residues in the CDR3. Germline V gives CDR1 LGHNA, CDR2 YSLEER. In DNA, the CDR3 is TGCGCCACCAGCCAAGATACGTTAGTCGAAGCTTTCTTT. This encodes CATSQDTLVEAFF.

On this clonotype: One end of the junction is discordant with germline, which a read error may explain. The V and J genes are TRBV20-1 and TRBJ2-5; D might be TRBD1 or TRBD2, each matching 6 bases. Germline V gene data show CDR1 as DFQATT and CDR2 as SNEGSKA (reference sequence). The CDR3 has 13 amino acids. CDR3 nucleotide sequence: TGCACTGCTAGAGTCAGGGGAGGAGAGACCCAGTGCTTC. It yields the protein CTARVRGGETQCF.

Notes on this clonotype: It may be a read error: a sequence one base away is much more abundant. V and J are TRBV10-3 and TRBJ1-1; 8 nucleotides align to TRBD1. In germline, CDR1 is ENHRY, CDR2 SYGVKD. V lost 6 bases, J lost 4 bases, and 4 bases stayed unmatched. The CDR3 loop spans 13 amino acids. The CDR3 DNA follows: TGTGCCATCAGGATAACAGGGGGCACTGAAGCTTTCTTT. Amino acids: CAIRITGGTEAFF.